The clone carrying this TCR beta chain has only a few counts. The antigen is unknown. CDR3 length: 15 residues. The germline V gene has CDR1 SGDLS and CDR2 YYNGEE. Trimming removed 2 bases at V and 5 bases at J, with 16 bases between. cDNA synthesis used the whole RNA isolate, giving expressed TCRB sequences. The data were produced by immunoSEQ multiplex PCR, yet TCRdb's version contains in-frame clones alone and is incomplete. Here the sample spans roughly 610,000 clones, roughly 15% being singletons. This entry belongs to a study of beta chain features in type 1 diabetes. Overall study findings and caveats: The naive, central memory and Treg TCRB repertoires of patients appeared to be more similar to one another than those of healthy donors. All four CD4+ subsets from Type 1 diabetes patients carried moderately but significantly shorter TCRB CDR3s.

The chain employs TRBV9 and TRBJ2-5; D remains ambiguous. The clonotype was recovered from a man between 18 and 35 years old in good health. Input material: naive CD4+ T cells from blood. CDR3 residues: CASSVTPLSAETQYF. In nucleotides, the CDR3 is TGTGCCAGCAGCGTGACCCCACTCAGTGCGGAGACCCAGTACTTC.